This TCR beta chain comes out of a study of CD8+ T cells in alopecia areata. About the research overall: Skin grafts from approximately 6-12-month-old C3H/HeJ donors with spontaneous alopecia were placed on roughly 6-10-week-old female C3H/HeJ mice. General study findings and limits: Mice showed TCR sharing more clearly than patients did, possibly owing to HLA.

Investigators isolated RNA and reverse transcribed it into cDNA to act as the sequencing template. Libraries were prepared by immunoSEQ multiplex PCR; TCRdb keeps only in-frame clonotypes and omits some of them. There are about 270,000 clones in the sample, none observed a single time. The V gene end was trimmed by 1 base and the J gene end by 0 bases; junction bases not matched to a gene: 5. CDR1 is NSQYPW and CDR2 is LRSPGD in the germline V gene (reference sequence). The CDR3 loop spans 17 amino acids. This clone has just a few counts. Its antigen is unidentified. Here the gene names and germline are mouse. The read ends 4 residues shy of where the CDR3 ends; the end is completed using the germline J gene. A sort of pooled cutaneous lymph node cells used CD4, CD8alpha, NKG2D, NKG2ACE and other stains.

The receptor was isolated from a C3H/HeJ mouse with alopecia areata. MHC haplotype of the mouse line: H2-k. Sample: CD4+ T cells sorted from a lymph node. V usage is TRBV1 and J usage is TRBJ2-7, with 11 positions matching TRBD2. The sequenced part of the CDR3 DNA is TGCACCTGCAGTGCAGTGGGGGACTGGGGGCCCTCCTAT. Its protein product is CTCSAVGDWGPSY. The complete CDR3 reads CTCSAVGDWGPSYEQYF.